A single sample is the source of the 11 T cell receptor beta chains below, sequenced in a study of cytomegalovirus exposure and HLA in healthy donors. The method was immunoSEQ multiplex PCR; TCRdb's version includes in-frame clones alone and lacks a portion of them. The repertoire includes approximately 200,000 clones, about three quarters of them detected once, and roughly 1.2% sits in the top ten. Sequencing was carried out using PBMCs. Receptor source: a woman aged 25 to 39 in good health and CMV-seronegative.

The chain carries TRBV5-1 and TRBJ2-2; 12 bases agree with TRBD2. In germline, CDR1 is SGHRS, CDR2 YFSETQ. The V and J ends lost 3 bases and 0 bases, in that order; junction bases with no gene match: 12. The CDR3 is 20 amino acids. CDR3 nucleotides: TGCGCCAGCAGCTCGGGACTAGCGGGTCCCTCTTCCCCGAACACCGGGGAGCTGTTTTTT. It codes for CASSSGLAGPSSPNTGELFF.

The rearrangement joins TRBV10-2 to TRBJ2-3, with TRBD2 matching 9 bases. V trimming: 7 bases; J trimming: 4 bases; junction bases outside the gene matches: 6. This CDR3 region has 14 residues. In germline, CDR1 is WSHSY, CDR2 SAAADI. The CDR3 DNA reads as TGCGCCAGCAAGAGGGCGGGAGGGGCAGATACGCAGTATTTT. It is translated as CASKRAGGADTQYF.

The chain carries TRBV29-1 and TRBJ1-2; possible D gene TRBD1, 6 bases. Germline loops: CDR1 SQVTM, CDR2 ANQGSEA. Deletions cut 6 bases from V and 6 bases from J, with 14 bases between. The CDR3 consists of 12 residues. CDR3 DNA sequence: TGCAGCGTCTTCAGGGGTGGGGATGGCTACACCTTC. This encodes CSVFRGGDGYTF.

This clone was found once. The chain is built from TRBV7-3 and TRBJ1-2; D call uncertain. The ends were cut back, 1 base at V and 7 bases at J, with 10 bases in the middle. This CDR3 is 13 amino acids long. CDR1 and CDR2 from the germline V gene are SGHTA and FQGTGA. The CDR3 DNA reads TGTGCCAGCAGCTTAAATGGGCTCAGTGGCTACACCTTC. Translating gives CASSLNGLSGYTF.

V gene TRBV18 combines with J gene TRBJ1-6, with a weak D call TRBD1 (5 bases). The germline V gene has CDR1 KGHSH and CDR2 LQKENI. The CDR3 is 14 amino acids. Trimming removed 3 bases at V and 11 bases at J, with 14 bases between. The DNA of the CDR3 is TGTGCCAGCTCACCGACAGACAACACTCCACCCCTCCACTTT. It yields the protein CASSPTDNTPPLHF.

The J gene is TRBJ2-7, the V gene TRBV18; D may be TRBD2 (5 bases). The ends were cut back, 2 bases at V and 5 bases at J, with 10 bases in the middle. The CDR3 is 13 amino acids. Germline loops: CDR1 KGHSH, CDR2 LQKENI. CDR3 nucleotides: TGTGCCAGCTCACCAGCCCGAGGGCACGAGCAGTACTTC. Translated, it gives CASSPARGHEQYF.

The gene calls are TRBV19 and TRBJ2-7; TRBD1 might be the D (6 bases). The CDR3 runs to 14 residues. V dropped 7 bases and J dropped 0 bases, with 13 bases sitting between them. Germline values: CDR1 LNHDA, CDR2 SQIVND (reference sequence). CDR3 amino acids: CASNHRVSSYEQYF. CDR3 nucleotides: TGTGCCAGTAACCACAGGGTATCCTCCTACGAGCAGTACTTC.

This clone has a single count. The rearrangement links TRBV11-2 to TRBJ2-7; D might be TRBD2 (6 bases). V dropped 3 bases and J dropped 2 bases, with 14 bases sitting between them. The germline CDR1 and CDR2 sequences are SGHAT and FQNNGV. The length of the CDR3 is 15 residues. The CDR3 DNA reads TGTGCCAGCAGCTTGGGGGGTACCAGCCCCTACGAGCAGTACTTC. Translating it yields CASSLGGTSPYEQYF.

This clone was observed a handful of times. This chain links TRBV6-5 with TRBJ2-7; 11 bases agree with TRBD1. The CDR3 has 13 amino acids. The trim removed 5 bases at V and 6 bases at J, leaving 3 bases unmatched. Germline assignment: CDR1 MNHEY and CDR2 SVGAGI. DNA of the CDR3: TGTGCCAGCAGTACCGGGACAGGGGGCGAGCAGTACTTC. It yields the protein CASSTGTGGEQYF.

This chain's CDR3 is CASSWGRGGNQPQHF. CDR3 nucleotide sequence: TGTGCCAGCAGCTGGGGTCGGGGGGGCAATCAGCCCCAGCATTTT. V and J are TRBV7-2 and TRBJ1-5; the D gene is possibly TRBD1 (5 bases). Between the trimmed V and J ends, which lost 4 bases and 2 bases, there was a span of 12 bases. The germline gives CDR1 SGHTA, CDR2 FQGNSA. The CDR3 consists of 15 residues. Drawing the rest from reference TRBV7-2 and TRBJ1-5, the complete variable domain is GAGVSQSPSNKVTEKGKDVELRCDPISGHTALYWYRQSLGQGLEFLIYFQGNSAPDKSGLPSDRFSAERTGGSVSTLTIQRTQQEDSAVYLCASSWGRGGNQPQHFGDGTRLSIL.

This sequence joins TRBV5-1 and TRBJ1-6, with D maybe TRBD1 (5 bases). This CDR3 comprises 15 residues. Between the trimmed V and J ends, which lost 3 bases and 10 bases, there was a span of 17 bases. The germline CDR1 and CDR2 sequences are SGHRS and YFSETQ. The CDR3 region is CASSSQDRTRSPLHF. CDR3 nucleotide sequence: TGCGCCAGCAGCTCACAGGATAGGACAAGATCACCCCTCCACTTT.